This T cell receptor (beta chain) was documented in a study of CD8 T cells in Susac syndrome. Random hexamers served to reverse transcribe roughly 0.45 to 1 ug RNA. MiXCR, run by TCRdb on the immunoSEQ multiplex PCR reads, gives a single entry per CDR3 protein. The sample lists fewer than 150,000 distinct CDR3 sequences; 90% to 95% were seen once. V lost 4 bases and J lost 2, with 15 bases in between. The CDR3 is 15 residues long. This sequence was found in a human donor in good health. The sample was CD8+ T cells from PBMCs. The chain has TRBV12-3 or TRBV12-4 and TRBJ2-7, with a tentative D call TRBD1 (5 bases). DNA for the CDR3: TGTGCCAGCAGTTCTGGGGCCAAGGGAACCTACGAGCAGTACTTC. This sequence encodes CASSSGAKGTYEQYF.